These T cell receptor beta chains were read from a single sample in a study of early T cells in non-severe SARS-CoV-2 infection. TCRdb independently ran MiXCR on the 5' RACE reads; one entry per CDR3 protein. This table has around 65,000 distinct CDR3 sequences, around 12% appearing once. The source material was whole blood, sampled at baseline. The receptors were gathered from an adult who was a healthcare worker with PCR-confirmed SARS-CoV-2 infection or an uninfected control (not recorded which). The CDR3 runs from the conserved cysteine through the conserved F or W. The D gene is left open where the match is weak. For some rows the clone size is stated as once, few or many, or as a class when expanded; others skip it.

V	J	size	D	DNA	CDR3
TRBV18	TRBJ1-1	few	NA	TGTGCCAGCTCACCCAACGGGGGCACTGAAGCTTTCTTT	CASSPNGGTEAFF
TRBV7-9	TRBJ1-2	NA	NA	TGTGCCAGCAGCTCCTCGGCCCCGGACTATGGCTACACCTTC	CASSSSAPDYGYTF
TRBV3-1	TRBJ2-4	few	TRBD2	TGTGCCAGCAGCCCAGGACTAGCGGGAGAAAAAAACATTCAGTACTTC	CASSPGLAGEKNIQYF
TRBV15	TRBJ2-6	NA	NA	TGTGCCACCAGCAGATTACACAGCTCTGGGGCCAACGTCCTGACTTTC	CATSRLHSSGANVLTF
TRBV7-9	TRBJ1-1	many	TRBD1	TGTGCCAGCAGCGCCTACAGGGGTGAAGCTGAAGCTTTCTTT	CASSAYRGEAEAFF
TRBV11-2	TRBJ2-1	few	NA	TGTGCCAGCAGCCCCCGGTCGGACTCGTCCTACAATGAGCAGTTCTTC	CASSPRSDSSYNEQFF
TRBV7-2	TRBJ2-3	few	TRBD2	TGTGCCAGCAGCCGACCCGGGACTAGCCTCACAGATACGCAGTATTTT	CASSRPGTSLTDTQYF
TRBV4-2	TRBJ2-7	few	NA	TGTGCCAGCAGCCAAGATCGGTCCAGGAATTACGAGCAGTACTTC	CASSQDRSRNYEQYF
TRBV7-6	TRBJ2-2	NA	NA	TGTGCCAGCAGCTTAGGCCAGGGGCTGGAGCTGTTTTTT	CASSLGQGLELFF
TRBV20-1	TRBJ1-6	few	TRBD1	TGCAGTGCTAGTCTGGCAGGGGGCTTTGGGAATTCACCCCTCCACTTT	CSASLAGGFGNSPLHF
TRBV6-1	TRBJ2-3	few	NA	TGTGCCAGCAGTGACGGTAACGGGGGAGCAGATACGCAGTATTTT	CASSDGNGGADTQYF
TRBV2	TRBJ2-2	NA	NA	TGTGCCAGCAGTATGTTCTCCCAATCGGACACCGGGGAGCTGTTTTTT	CASSMFSQSDTGELFF
TRBV11-2	TRBJ2-5	NA	TRBD1	TGTGCCAGCAGCTTATCTTTGCCCCGAGGCAGGACAGGGATCCAAGAGACCCAGTACTTC	CASSLSLPRGRTGIQETQYF
TRBV7-8	TRBJ2-1	NA	TRBD2	TGTGCCAGCAGCTTTGGGCCTAGCGGGTACAATGAGCAGTTCTTC	CASSFGPSGYNEQFF
TRBV5-1	TRBJ1-1	NA	NA	TGCGCCAGCAGCTTGAAGCAGGAGAACACTGAAGCTTTCTTT	CASSLKQENTEAFF
TRBV11-2	TRBJ1-1	NA	NA	TGTGCCAGCAGCCCTCCAACAGGAATGAACACTGAAGCTTTCTTT	CASSPPTGMNTEAFF
TRBV29-1	TRBJ2-1	NA	NA	TGCAGCGTTGGGGATTGGGGGAATGAGCAGTTCTTC	CSVGDWGNEQFF
TRBV6-6	TRBJ1-2	few	NA	TGTGCCAGCAGTTACTCCGGGACCTATGGCTACACCTTC	CASSYSGTYGYTF
TRBV11-2	TRBJ2-2	many	TRBD2	TGTGCCAGCAGCTTAACTAGCGGGGGGAACACCGGGGAGCTGTTTTTT	CASSLTSGGNTGELFF
TRBV6-2/TRBV6-3	TRBJ1-1	NA	NA	TGTGCCAGCAGTGAAACAGGGTTTTGGTCTGAAGCTTTCTTT	CASSETGFWSEAFF
TRBV29-1	TRBJ2-3	many	NA	TGCAGCTCCAAAGGGGGGCGCGATCCAGATACGCAGTATTTT	CSSKGGRDPDTQYF
TRBV4-2	TRBJ1-2	few	NA	TGTGCCAGCAGCCTAGACAGTTCAGGAATCTATGGCTACACCTTC	CASSLDSSGIYGYTF
TRBV4-2	TRBJ2-6	NA	NA	TGTGCCAGCAGCCAAGATTCCCTTGGGGCCAACGTCCTGACTTTC	CASSQDSLGANVLTF
TRBV25-1	TRBJ2-1	many	TRBD2	TGTGCCAGCAGCCAGGGACTATACCCCCCTGAGCAGTTCTTC	CASSQGLYPPEQFF
TRBV12-5	TRBJ2-1	NA	NA	TGTGCTAGTGGTTTGGGGTTCGGCGGGAATTACAATGAGCAGTTCTTC	CASGLGFGGNYNEQFF
TRBV20-1	TRBJ2-5	many	TRBD1	TGCAGTGCTAGAAAGAGACAGGGGATTTTAGGGACCCAGTACTTC	CSARKRQGILGTQYF
TRBV6-6	TRBJ1-2	few	NA	TGTGCCAGCAGTTACGACAGGAGGGATGGCTACACCTTC	CASSYDRRDGYTF
TRBV12-3/TRBV12-4	TRBJ2-5	many	NA	TGTGCCAGCAGTTTACCCGAGGGGGCCCAGTACTTC	CASSLPEGAQYF
TRBV7-9	TRBJ2-2	few	NA	TGTGCCAGCAAACCAGGGGCGAACACCGGGGAGCTGTTTTTT	CASKPGANTGELFF
TRBV7-2	TRBJ2-3	NA	NA	TGTGCCAGCAGCCAGTTGCGGGCTTCAGATACGCAGTATTTT	CASSQLRASDTQYF
TRBV9	TRBJ2-1	few	TRBD1	TGTGCCAGCAGCCCCACGACAGGGGCTGAGCAGTTCTTC	CASSPTTGAEQFF
TRBV2	TRBJ2-5	NA	NA	TGTGCCAGCAGTGTAAGACAGCAAGAGACCCAGTACTTC	CASSVRQQETQYF
TRBV5-5	TRBJ1-1	many	NA	TGTGCCAGCAGCTTCAGCGACACTGAAGCTTTCTTT	CASSFSDTEAFF
TRBV7-6	TRBJ2-5	many	NA	TGTGCCAGCAGCCAACCGTGGGGTAGGCAAGAGACCCAGTACTTC	CASSQPWGRQETQYF
TRBV7-6	TRBJ2-3	NA	NA	TGTGCCAGCAGTCCTCAACCGGCGACGGCAGATACGCAGTATTTT	CASSPQPATADTQYF
TRBV7-2	TRBJ2-1	few	NA	TGTGCCAGCAGCTTAGAGTACAGGAATGAGCAGTTCTTC	CASSLEYRNEQFF